Presented here are 28 T cell receptor beta chains from one specimen sequenced in a study of OX40 agonist ivuxolimab in advanced cancers. TCRdb's table, derived via immunoSEQ multiplex PCR, lists solely in-frame clones and lacks some. Among roughly 86,000 clones listed, around 91% were seen once. The sequencing here drew on CD4+ or CD8+ T cells sorted from blood, taken in a trial of the OX40 agonist ivuxolimab. The receptor set was obtained from an adult with an advanced solid tumor such as melanoma, head and neck, liver or kidney cancer.

This clone was recorded a few times. The genes are TRBV7-2 and TRBJ2-3; perhaps TRBD2 as D (6 bases). The V and J ends lost 4 bases and 2 bases respectively, with 16 bases between them. The CDR3 is made up of 16 amino acids. Germline-derived CDR1 and CDR2 are SGHTA and FQGNSA. The CDR3 DNA sequence: TGTGCCAGCAGCTGGTCCCCTAGCGCGGACACAGATACGCAGTATTTT. Protein: CASSWSPSADTDTQYF.

V and J are TRBV7-8 and TRBJ2-5; D is unresolved. The CDR3 totals 14 residues. V lost 1 base and J 2 bases, leaving 8 bases between the germline ends. Germline assignment: CDR1 SGHVS and CDR2 FQNEAQ. CDR3 sequence: CASSLGLRQETQYF. The CDR3 DNA reads as TGTGCCAGCAGCTTAGGCCTGCGGCAAGAGACCCAGTACTTC.

The chain has TRBV4-2 and TRBJ2-1; 9 bases match TRBD2. The CDR3 extends over 15 amino acids. Germline assignment: CDR1 LGHNA and CDR2 YNFKEQ. With V trimmed by 2 bases and J by 5 bases, 4 bases remained unmatched. The CDR3 here is CASSQHRLADNEQFF. CDR3 nucleotide sequence: TGTGCCAGCAGCCAACACCGACTAGCGGACAATGAGCAGTTCTTC.

The genes are TRBV5-4 and TRBJ2-3; tentative D call: TRBD1 (7 bases). Germline V gene data show CDR1 as SGHNT and CDR2 as YYREEE (reference sequence). V was trimmed by 4 bases and J by 0 bases, leaving 21 bases between them. This CDR3 region has 18 residues. The CDR3 bases are TGTGCCAGCAGCGATCCCCGCGGGGACAGCGGGAGCACAGATACGCAGTATTTT. It translates to CASSDPRGDSGSTDTQYF.

V usage is TRBV28 and J usage is TRBJ1-5, with 8 bases aligning to TRBD1. This CDR3 is built from 15 residues. J lost 7 bases, V lost 3 bases, and 8 bases had no gene match. Per germline, CDR1 MDHEN and CDR2 SYDVKM. The chain's CDR3 is CASSFPDRVRQPQHF. The CDR3 coding sequence is TGTGCCAGCAGTTTCCCGGACAGGGTAAGACAGCCCCAGCATTTT.

The chain is built from TRBV7-9 and TRBJ1-2, with D possibly being TRBD1 (5 bases). The CDR3 consists of 13 residues. Germline loops: CDR1 SEHNR, CDR2 FQNEAQ (reference sequence). The V gene lost 4 bases and the J gene lost 7 bases, with 13 bases spanning the gap. The CDR3 region is CASSSPGHFGYTF. The CDR3 DNA follows: TGTGCCAGCAGCTCCCCTGGACATTTTGGCTACACCTTC.

This chain uses TRBV2 with TRBJ2-1; no clear D. The CDR3 runs 11 residues. Between the trimmed V and J ends, which lost 8 bases and 2 bases, there was a span of 4 bases. CDR1 and CDR2 (germline): SNHLY, FYNNEI. This chain's CDR3 is CASRPYNEQFF. The CDR3 DNA follows: TGTGCCAGCCGGCCCTACAATGAGCAGTTCTTC.

This chain connects TRBV4-2 to TRBJ2-1; D remains ambiguous. From germline, CDR1 is LGHNA and CDR2 YNFKEQ. This CDR3 has 15 residues. V was trimmed by 5 bases and J by 3 bases, leaving 14 bases between them. The CDR3 protein is CASSEGVDGYNEQFF. CDR3 DNA: TGTGCCAGCAGCGAAGGCGTAGACGGCTACAATGAGCAGTTCTTC.

The chain joins TRBV4-1 to TRBJ2-5, with a tentative D call TRBD1 (6 bases). The CDR3 loop spans 13 amino acids. V was pared by 6 bases and J by 0 bases, with 8 bases between. Germline V CDR1 and CDR2: MGHRA, YSYEKL. CDR3: CASRRGYQETQYF. For the CDR3, the DNA is TGCGCCAGCAGGAGGGGGTACCAAGAGACCCAGTACTTC.

The chain has TRBV5-1 and TRBJ2-1; TRBD2 matches at 9 bases. This CDR3 is 16 amino acids long. In germline, CDR1 is SGHRS, CDR2 YFSETQ. V lost 0 bases to trimming and J lost 9 bases; unmatched junction nucleotides: 10. The CDR3 here is CASSLATSGPRGEQFF. The CDR3 nucleotides are TGCGCCAGCAGCTTGGCCACTAGCGGGCCCAGGGGTGAGCAGTTCTTC.

The V call is TRBV11-3, the J call TRBJ2-4, with 7 bases that match TRBD1. Germline V gene sequence: CDR1 SGHNT, CDR2 YENEEA. CDR3 length equals 16 residues. Germline trimming cut 3 bases from V and 6 bases from J; bases unmatched to any gene: 11. Written as DNA, the CDR3 is TGTGCCAGCAGCTTGGGCCTGGGGGACAGTATAAACATTCAGTACTTC. This sequence encodes CASSLGLGDSINIQYF.

This clone was observed a few times. The rearrangement joins TRBV4-2 to TRBJ1-2, with TRBD1 matching 8 bases. With V trimmed by 1 base and J by 4 bases, 5 bases remained unmatched. Germline V gene lookup returns CDR1 LGHNA and CDR2 YNFKEQ. The CDR3 loop spans 15 amino acids. DNA of the CDR3: TGTGCCAGCAGCCAAGTAACAGGGGGAATCTATGGCTACACCTTC. Translation gives CASSQVTGGIYGYTF.

This clone was counted a single time. The chain employs TRBV19 and TRBJ2-1; 7 nucleotides line up with TRBD2. This CDR3 comprises 16 residues. The ends lost 7 bases at V and 5 bases at J; junction bases unmatched: 14. Germline loops: CDR1 LNHDA, CDR2 SQIVND (reference sequence). CDR3 bases: TGTGCCAGTACCCCTGACTGGCCTAGCGGAAACAATGAGCAGTTCTTC. Amino acid sequence: CASTPDWPSGNNEQFF.

The J gene is TRBJ1-2, the V gene TRBV6-1; no firm D call. CDR1 and CDR2 (germline): MNHNS, SASEGT. CDR3 length: 14 residues. V was clipped by 6 bases and J by 2 bases, with 13 bases between them. The CDR3 sequence is CASRARVENYGYTF. The CDR3 nucleotides read TGTGCCAGCAGGGCCCGGGTCGAGAACTATGGCTACACCTTC.

This chain links TRBV28 with TRBJ1-2; D is undetermined. Germline values: CDR1 MDHEN, CDR2 SYDVKM. The CDR3 totals 12 residues. The ends were cut back, 3 bases at V and 8 bases at J, with 10 bases in the middle. The CDR3 DNA follows: TGTGCCAGCAGTTTGATAGGGATCGGCTACACCTTC. It encodes CASSLIGIGYTF.

The chain couples TRBV5-1 to TRBJ1-5; D remains ambiguous. Trimming took off 0 bases at V and 0 bases at J, with 10 bases between the two ends. The CDR3 runs to 16 residues. The germline CDR1 and CDR2 sequences are SGHRS and YFSETQ. The chain's CDR3 is CASSLDPRYSNQPQHF. The CDR3 DNA follows: TGCGCCAGCAGCTTGGACCCGAGATATAGCAATCAGCCCCAGCATTTT.

The chain combines TRBV7-2 with TRBJ1-1; D not resolved. The V and J ends lost 3 bases and 4 bases respectively, with 9 bases between them. CDR3 size: 13 residues. Germline loops: CDR1 SGHTA, CDR2 FQGNSA. CDR3 DNA sequence: TGTGCCAGCAGCTTCGAAGCGGTCACTGAAGCTTTCTTT. Amino acid sequence: CASSFEAVTEAFF.

This rearrangement joins TRBV6-6 to TRBJ2-7; TRBD2 agrees at 11 bases. In germline, CDR1 is MNHNY, CDR2 SVGAGI (reference sequence). Trimming at V came to 6 bases and at J to 2 bases, leaving 6 bases not matched to a gene. The CDR3 contains 15 residues. The CDR3 DNA sequence: TGTGCCAGCAGCCGGACTAGCGGGTTTACCTACGAGCAGTACTTC. This encodes CASSRTSGFTYEQYF.

V usage is TRBV6-6 and J usage is TRBJ1-1; D ambiguous. The V and J ends lost 6 bases and 3 bases respectively, with 11 bases between them. The CDR3 has 13 residues. Germline CDR1 reads MNHNY; CDR2 reads SVGAGI (reference sequence). CDR3 bases: TGTGCCAGCAGAGGCCGGGATTACACTGAAGCTTTCTTT. This encodes CASRGRDYTEAFF.

In this sample, this clone turned up a few times. The gene calls are TRBV5-1 and TRBJ2-5; the match to TRBD1 covers 12 bases. The J segment lost 5 bases and the V segment lost 5 bases, leaving 4 bases of the junction unmatched. This CDR3 spans 14 amino acids. CDR1 and CDR2 (germline): SGHRS, YFSETQ. Written as DNA, the CDR3 is TGCGCCAGCAGGGGGACAGGGGGCATGGAGACCCAGTACTTC. The encoded protein is CASRGTGGMETQYF.

DNA for the CDR3: TGTGCCAGCAGACGACAGGGACAAGAGACCCAGTACTTC. Protein product: CASRRQGQETQYF. The rearrangement links TRBV28 to TRBJ2-5; 7 bases match TRBD1. V shed 6 bases, J shed 2 bases, and the junction held 3 bases outside the gene matches. The V gene's germline CDR1 is MDHEN and CDR2 SYDVKM. This CDR3 region has 13 residues.

This clone has just one count. It is likely a read error, because the conserved phenylalanine at the end of the CDR3 is missing. This chain links TRBV29-1 with TRBJ1-2; D uncertain. The germline gives CDR1 SQVTM, CDR2 ANQGSEA. The CDR3 consists of 13 residues. Trimming shortened V by 0 bases and J by 8 bases, and 13 bases separated the two germline ends. The CDR3 coding sequence is TGCAGCGTTGAAGACCGGGAGAACGGCGGCTACACCCTC. Its translation is CSVEDRENGGYTL.

This clone was observed a single time. V usage is TRBV7-2 and J usage is TRBJ1-6; D gene uncertain. V gave up 1 base and J gave up 11 bases, with 12 bases separating them. This CDR3 comprises 14 residues. CDR1 is SGHTA and CDR2 is FQGNSA in the germline V gene. DNA of the CDR3: TGTGCCAGCAGCTTAGGGACCCCCGGACCACCCCTCCACTTT. Protein: CASSLGTPGPPLHF.

The chain carries TRBV5-1 and TRBJ2-3; 9 positions match TRBD1. Trimming took 2 bases from V and 1 from J; bases not matched to a gene: 2. CDR1 SGHRS and CDR2 YFSETQ come from the germline V gene. The CDR3 runs to 15 residues. CDR3 sequence: CASSLRTGGTDTQYF. The CDR3 DNA sequence: TGCGCCAGCAGCTTAAGGACAGGGGGCACAGATACGCAGTATTTT.

This chain connects TRBV18 to TRBJ2-5; D remains unclear. This CDR3 is built from 13 residues. CDR1 is KGHSH, CDR2 LQKENI, per germline. Trimming removed 3 bases from V and 5 bases from J, with 10 bases in between. CDR3 in DNA: TGTGCCAGCTCACCTAACCGCCCGGAGACCCAGTACTTC. This encodes CASSPNRPETQYF.

The chain uses TRBV2 and TRBJ1-5; D ambiguous. Trimming stripped 6 bases from V and 4 bases from J, with 10 bases between. The CDR3 has 13 amino acids. The V gene's germline CDR1 is SNHLY and CDR2 FYNNEI. This CDR3 reads CASRRQQNQPQHF. The CDR3 DNA reads as TGTGCCAGCAGAAGACAACAGAATCAGCCCCAGCATTTT.

The chain has TRBV10-2 and TRBJ1-2, with D possibly matching TRBD1 (5 bases). Germline assignment: CDR1 WSHSY and CDR2 SAAADI. V lost 6 bases to trimming and J lost 4 bases, with 12 bases between them. This CDR3 is 13 amino acids long. The CDR3 sequence is CASSQTGAYGYTF. Here the CDR3 DNA reads TGCGCCAGCAGCCAAACAGGAGCCTATGGCTACACCTTC.

This clone appeared a single time. The genes are TRBV5-4 and TRBJ2-3, with a tentative D call TRBD2 (5 bases). CDR1 and CDR2 (germline): SGHNT, YYREEE (reference sequence). Trimming stripped 0 bases from V and 2 bases from J, with 10 bases between. The CDR3 has 15 residues. The chain's CDR3 is CASSLAQRLTDTQYF. The CDR3 DNA sequence: TGTGCCAGCAGCTTGGCACAGCGGCTCACAGATACGCAGTATTTT.